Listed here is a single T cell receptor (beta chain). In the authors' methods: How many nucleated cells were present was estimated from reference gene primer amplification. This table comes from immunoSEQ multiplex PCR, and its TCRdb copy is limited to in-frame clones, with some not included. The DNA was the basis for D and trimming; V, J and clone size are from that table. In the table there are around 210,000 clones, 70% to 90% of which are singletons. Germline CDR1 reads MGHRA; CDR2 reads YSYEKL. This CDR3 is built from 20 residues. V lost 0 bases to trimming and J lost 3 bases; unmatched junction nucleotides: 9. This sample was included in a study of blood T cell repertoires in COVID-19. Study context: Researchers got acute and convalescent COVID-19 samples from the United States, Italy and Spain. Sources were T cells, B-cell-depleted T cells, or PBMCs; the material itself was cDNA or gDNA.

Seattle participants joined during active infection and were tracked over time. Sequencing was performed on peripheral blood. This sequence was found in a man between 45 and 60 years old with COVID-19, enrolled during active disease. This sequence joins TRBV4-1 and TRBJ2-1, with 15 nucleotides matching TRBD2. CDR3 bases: TGCGCCAGCAGCCAAGATTCGGGACTAGCGGGGGGCGGGGGCTACAATGAGCAGTTCTTC. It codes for CASSQDSGLAGGGGYNEQFF.